These T cell receptor beta chains were read from a single sample in a study of cytomegalovirus exposure and HLA in healthy donors. The data were produced by immunoSEQ multiplex PCR, yet TCRdb's version contains in-frame clones alone and is incomplete. Here the sample spans roughly 130,000 clones, around 90% being singletons. Sequencing was performed on PBMCs. The receptors stem from a woman aged 35 to 49 in good health and CMV-seronegative. CDR3s include the opening cysteine and the closing phenylalanine or tryptophan. The order of the fields is CDR3 DNA, CDR3 protein, clone size, D gene, J gene, V gene. A D gene is named only where the DNA matches it firmly. Size tells how often a clone was seen (once, few, many) or the class of an expanded clone, and some rows leave it out.

CDR3 DNA: TGTGCCAGCGGACCGGGACAGGGGGTCACAGATACGCAGTATTTT
CDR3 protein: CASGPGQGVTDTQYF
clone size: .
D gene: .
J gene: TRBJ2-3
V gene: TRBV21-1

CDR3 DNA: TGTGCCAGCAGCTTACAGGGGAGTGGCGGAAACACCATATATTTT
CDR3 protein: CASSLQGSGGNTIYF
clone size: .
D gene: TRBD1
J gene: TRBJ1-3
V gene: TRBV5-4

CDR3 DNA: TGTGCCACCAGCAACGACAGGGGGGCTAGATATGGCTACACCTTC
CDR3 protein: CATSNDRGARYGYTF
clone size: .
D gene: TRBD1
J gene: TRBJ1-2
V gene: TRBV15

CDR3 DNA: TGTGCCAGCAGGGGGGGATTGTTAGCTAACTATGGCTACACCTTC
CDR3 protein: CASRGGLLANYGYTF
clone size: .
D gene: .
J gene: TRBJ1-2
V gene: TRBV6-5

CDR3 DNA: TGTGCCAGCAGTTTGTTCCTAGCGGGAGGGCCGCGCACAGATACGCAGTATTTT
CDR3 protein: CASSLFLAGGPRTDTQYF
clone size: once
D gene: TRBD2
J gene: TRBJ2-3
V gene: TRBV28

CDR3 DNA: TGTGCCAGCAGCTTGGTCTACTCCGCTAGAGAGCAGTACTTC
CDR3 protein: CASSLVYSAREQYF
clone size: once
D gene: .
J gene: TRBJ2-7
V gene: TRBV5-4

CDR3 DNA: TGTGCCATCAGTGGGGGACTAGCGGGTACCGGGGAGCTGTTTTTT
CDR3 protein: CAISGGLAGTGELFF
clone size: .
D gene: TRBD2
J gene: TRBJ2-2
V gene: TRBV10-3

CDR3 DNA: TGTGCCAGCAGTTCCGTGACAGTGACCTATGGCTACACCTTC
CDR3 protein: CASSSVTVTYGYTF
clone size: .
D gene: .
J gene: TRBJ1-2
V gene: TRBV6-6

CDR3 DNA: TGTGCCAGCAGCTTAGTGCGAGGCTCCCAAGAGACCCAGTACTTC
CDR3 protein: CASSLVRGSQETQYF
clone size: .
D gene: .
J gene: TRBJ2-5
V gene: TRBV11-2

CDR3 DNA: TGTGCCAGCAGCTTAGGGGTAGGGGGACTAGCGGAGCCGAGCTCCTACAATGAGCAGTTCTTC
CDR3 protein: CASSLGVGGLAEPSSYNEQFF
clone size: .
D gene: TRBD2
J gene: TRBJ2-1
V gene: TRBV7-6

CDR3 DNA: TGTGCCAGCAGCTTTTCGGGTAGAGACACCATATATTTT
CDR3 protein: CASSFSGRDTIYF
clone size: .
D gene: .
J gene: TRBJ1-3
V gene: TRBV11-2

CDR3 DNA: TGTGCCAGCAGTGGGGGACACCTACAAGAGACCCAGTACTTC
CDR3 protein: CASSGGHLQETQYF
clone size: .
D gene: .
J gene: TRBJ2-5
V gene: TRBV5-8

CDR3 DNA: TGTGCCAGCAGCTTAGATCTGGCAGCAGCTAGCTCCTACAATGAGCAGTTCTTC
CDR3 protein: CASSLDLAAASSYNEQFF
clone size: .
D gene: .
J gene: TRBJ2-1
V gene: TRBV11-3

CDR3 DNA: TGTGCCAGCGGGAAGGCTAGCGCCTACAATGAGCAGTTCTTC
CDR3 protein: CASGKASAYNEQFF
clone size: .
D gene: .
J gene: TRBJ2-1
V gene: TRBV7-2

CDR3 DNA: TGTGCCAGCTCACCTTCTAGCGGGAACAATGAGCAGTTCTTC
CDR3 protein: CASSPSSGNNEQFF
clone size: .
D gene: TRBD2
J gene: TRBJ2-1
V gene: TRBV18

CDR3 DNA: TGTGCCAGCAGCTCCTCCGGGAGAAATCAGCCCCAGCATTTT
CDR3 protein: CASSSSGRNQPQHF
clone size: .
D gene: .
J gene: TRBJ1-5
V gene: TRBV11-2

CDR3 DNA: TGTGCCAGCAGTCATCGTAGGGGGAGGGCCTCAACCTACGAGCAGTACTTC
CDR3 protein: CASSHRRGRASTYEQYF
clone size: .
D gene: .
J gene: TRBJ2-7
V gene: TRBV28

CDR3 DNA: TGCGCCAGCAGCTTTACAGGGGGAGCAGAGACCCAGTACTTC
CDR3 protein: CASSFTGGAETQYF
clone size: .
D gene: TRBD1
J gene: TRBJ2-5
V gene: TRBV5-1

CDR3 DNA: TGCGCCAGCAGCTTGGACAGGGGTTACAATGAGCAGTTCTTC
CDR3 protein: CASSLDRGYNEQFF
clone size: .
D gene: TRBD1
J gene: TRBJ2-1
V gene: TRBV5-1

CDR3 DNA: TGCGCCAGCAGCCAAGGCACTAGCGGGACCACAGATACGCAGTATTTT
CDR3 protein: CASSQGTSGTTDTQYF
clone size: .
D gene: TRBD2
J gene: TRBJ2-3
V gene: TRBV4-3

CDR3 DNA: TGTGCCAGTAGTATAGCCAGCTCTGGGGCCAACGTCCTGACTTTC
CDR3 protein: CASSIASSGANVLTF
clone size: .
D gene: .
J gene: TRBJ2-6
V gene: TRBV19

CDR3 DNA: TGTGCCAGCAGTTACGGACTCCAGAACACTGAAGCTTTCTTT
CDR3 protein: CASSYGLQNTEAFF
clone size: once
D gene: .
J gene: TRBJ1-1
V gene: TRBV6-6

CDR3 DNA: TGTGCCAGCAGCCTCCTAGCGGTTCTGCGGGAGTTTTACACCGGGGAGCTGTTTTTT
CDR3 protein: CASSLLAVLREFYTGELFF
clone size: .
D gene: TRBD2
J gene: TRBJ2-2
V gene: TRBV11-3

CDR3 DNA: TGTGCCAGCGGTAAACAGGTTTCTAGGGACACCATATATTTT
CDR3 protein: CASGKQVSRDTIYF
clone size: .
D gene: .
J gene: TRBJ1-3
V gene: TRBV6-6

CDR3 DNA: TGTGCCAGCGGGGAGAGAGTCCAAGAGACCCAGTACTTC
CDR3 protein: CASGERVQETQYF
clone size: few
D gene: .
J gene: TRBJ2-5
V gene: TRBV13

CDR3 DNA: TGTGCCTGGAGTAGAGACTGGACAGGACAGAAAGCTTTCTTT
CDR3 protein: CAWSRDWTGQKAFF
clone size: once
D gene: TRBD1
J gene: TRBJ1-1
V gene: TRBV30

CDR3 DNA: TGTGCCAGCGGAAGCAGGAATGAGCAGTTCTTC
CDR3 protein: CASGSRNEQFF
clone size: .
D gene: .
J gene: TRBJ2-1
V gene: TRBV19

CDR3 DNA: TGTGCCAGCGAACAGGGGGCTAAGCCCCAGCATTTT
CDR3 protein: CASEQGAKPQHF
clone size: .
D gene: TRBD1
J gene: TRBJ1-5
V gene: TRBV6-1

CDR3 DNA: TGTGCCAGCAGTGAACAGGGGGGCTATGGCTACACCTTC
CDR3 protein: CASSEQGGYGYTF
clone size: .
D gene: TRBD1
J gene: TRBJ1-2
V gene: TRBV6-1

CDR3 DNA: TGTGCCAGCAGCCCCCTAGATGCGGGGAATGAGCAGTTCTTC
CDR3 protein: CASSPLDAGNEQFF
clone size: .
D gene: .
J gene: TRBJ2-1
V gene: TRBV11-3

CDR3 DNA: TGTTCCAGCAGCGTAGACAGGGTGGGGTACGAGCAGTACTTC
CDR3 protein: CSSSVDRVGYEQYF
clone size: .
D gene: TRBD1
J gene: TRBJ2-7
V gene: TRBV7-9

CDR3 DNA: TGTGCCAGCAGTTTTGTTCTAGCGGGAGGAGAGACCCAGTACTTC
CDR3 protein: CASSFVLAGGETQYF
clone size: .
D gene: TRBD2
J gene: TRBJ2-5
V gene: TRBV27

CDR3 DNA: TGTGCCAGCAGTTACTCGCGCGGGAGCTACAATGAGCAGTTCTTC
CDR3 protein: CASSYSRGSYNEQFF
clone size: .
D gene: TRBD2
J gene: TRBJ2-1
V gene: TRBV6-5

CDR3 DNA: TGTGCCTGGATCGAACCCGGCAGGGGGTGGAGTGACTATGGCTACACCTTC
CDR3 protein: CAWIEPGRGWSDYGYTF
clone size: .
D gene: TRBD1
J gene: TRBJ1-2
V gene: TRBV30

CDR3 DNA: TGCGCCAGCAGCCAAGGGGTAGGAGTAGCCAAAAACATTCAGTACTTC
CDR3 protein: CASSQGVGVAKNIQYF
clone size: once
D gene: .
J gene: TRBJ2-4
V gene: TRBV4-3

CDR3 DNA: TGTGCCTGGAGCAAGAGCTCCTACGAGCAGTACTTC
CDR3 protein: CAWSKSSYEQYF
clone size: .
D gene: .
J gene: TRBJ2-7
V gene: TRBV30

CDR3 DNA: TGTGCCAGCAGCCCCCGTCCGGACAGGGGGCGGCAGTACTTC
CDR3 protein: CASSPRPDRGRQYF
clone size: .
D gene: TRBD1
J gene: TRBJ2-7
V gene: TRBV5-8